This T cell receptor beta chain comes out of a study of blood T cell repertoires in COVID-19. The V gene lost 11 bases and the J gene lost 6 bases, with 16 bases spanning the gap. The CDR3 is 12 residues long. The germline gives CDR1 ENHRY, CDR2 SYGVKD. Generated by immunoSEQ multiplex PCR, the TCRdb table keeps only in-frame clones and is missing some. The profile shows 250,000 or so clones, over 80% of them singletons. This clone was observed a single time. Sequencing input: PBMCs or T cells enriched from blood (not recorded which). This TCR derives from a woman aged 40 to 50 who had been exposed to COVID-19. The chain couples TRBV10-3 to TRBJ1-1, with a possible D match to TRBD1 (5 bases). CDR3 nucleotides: TGTGCCGTCGGGACTGGGAGGGCTGAAGCTTTCTTT. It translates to CAVGTGRAEAFF.